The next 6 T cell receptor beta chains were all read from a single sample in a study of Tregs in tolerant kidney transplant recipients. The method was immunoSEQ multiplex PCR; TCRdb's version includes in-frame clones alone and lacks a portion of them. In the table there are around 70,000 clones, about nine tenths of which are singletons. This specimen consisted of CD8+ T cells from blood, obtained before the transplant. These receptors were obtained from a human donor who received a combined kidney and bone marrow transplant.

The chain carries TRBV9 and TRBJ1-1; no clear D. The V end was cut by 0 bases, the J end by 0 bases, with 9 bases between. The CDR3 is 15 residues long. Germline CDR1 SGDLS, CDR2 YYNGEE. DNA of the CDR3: TGTGCCAGCAGCGTAGGAGGAGGCCTGAACACTGAAGCTTTCTTT. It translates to CASSVGGGLNTEAFF. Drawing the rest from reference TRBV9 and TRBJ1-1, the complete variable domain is DSGVTQTPKHLITATGQRVTLRCSPRSGDLSVYWYQQSLDQGLQFLIQYYNGEERAKGNILERFSAQQFPDLHSELNLSSLELGDSALYFCASSVGGGLNTEAFFGQGTRLTVV.

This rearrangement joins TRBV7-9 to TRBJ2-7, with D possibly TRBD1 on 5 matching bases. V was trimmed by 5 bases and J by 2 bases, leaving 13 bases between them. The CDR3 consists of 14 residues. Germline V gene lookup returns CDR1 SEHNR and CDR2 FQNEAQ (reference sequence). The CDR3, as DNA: TGTGCCAGCAGCCCGAAACCGACAGCCTACGAGCAGTACTTC. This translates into CASSPKPTAYEQYF.

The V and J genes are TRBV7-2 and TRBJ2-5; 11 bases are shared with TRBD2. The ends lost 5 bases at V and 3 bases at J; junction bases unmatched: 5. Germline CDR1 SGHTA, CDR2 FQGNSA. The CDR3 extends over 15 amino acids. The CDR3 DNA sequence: TGTGCCAGCAGCCGTACTAGCGGGAGTAAAGAGACCCAGTACTTC. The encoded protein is CASSRTSGSKETQYF.

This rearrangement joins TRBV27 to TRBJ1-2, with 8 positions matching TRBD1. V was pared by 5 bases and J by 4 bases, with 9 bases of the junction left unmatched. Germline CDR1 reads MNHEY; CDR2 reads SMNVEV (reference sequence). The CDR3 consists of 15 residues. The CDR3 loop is CASSPTSGQGYGYTF. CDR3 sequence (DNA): TGTGCCAGCAGTCCTACCTCCGGACAGGGCTATGGCTACACCTTC.

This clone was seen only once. The CDR3 region is CASSTSGLHNEQFF. CDR3 nucleotides: TGTGCCAGTTCGACTAGCGGATTACACAATGAGCAGTTCTTC. The chain has TRBV9 and TRBJ2-1; 9 positions match TRBD2. With 8 bases clipped from V and 5 bases from J, the junction kept 8 bases outside the gene matches. The germline V gene has CDR1 SGDLS and CDR2 YYNGEE. The CDR3 totals 14 residues.

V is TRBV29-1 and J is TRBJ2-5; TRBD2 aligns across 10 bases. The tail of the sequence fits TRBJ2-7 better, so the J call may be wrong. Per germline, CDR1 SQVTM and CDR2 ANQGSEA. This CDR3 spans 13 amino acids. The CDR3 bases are TGCAGCGTGCTAGCGGGAGACTCCTACGAGCAGTACTTC. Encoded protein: CSVLAGDSYEQYF.